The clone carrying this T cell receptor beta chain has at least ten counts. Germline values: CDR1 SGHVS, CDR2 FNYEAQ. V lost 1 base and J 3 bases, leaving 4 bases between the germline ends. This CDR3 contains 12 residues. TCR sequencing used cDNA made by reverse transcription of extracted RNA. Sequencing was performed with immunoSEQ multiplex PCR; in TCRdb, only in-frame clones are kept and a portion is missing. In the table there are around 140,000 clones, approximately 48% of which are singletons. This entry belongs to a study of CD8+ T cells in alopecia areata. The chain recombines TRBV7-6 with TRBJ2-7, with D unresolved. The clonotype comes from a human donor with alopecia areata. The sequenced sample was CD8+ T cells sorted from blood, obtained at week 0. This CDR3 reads CASSLGVYEQYF. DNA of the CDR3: TGTGCCAGCAGCTTAGGGGTCTACGAGCAGTACTTC. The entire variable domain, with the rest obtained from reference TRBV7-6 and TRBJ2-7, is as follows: GAGVSQSPRYKVTKRGQDVALRCDPISGHVSLYWYRQALGQGPEFLTYFNYEAQQDKSGLPNDRFSAERPEGSISTLTIQRTEQRDSAMYRCASSLGVYEQYFGPGTRLTVT.